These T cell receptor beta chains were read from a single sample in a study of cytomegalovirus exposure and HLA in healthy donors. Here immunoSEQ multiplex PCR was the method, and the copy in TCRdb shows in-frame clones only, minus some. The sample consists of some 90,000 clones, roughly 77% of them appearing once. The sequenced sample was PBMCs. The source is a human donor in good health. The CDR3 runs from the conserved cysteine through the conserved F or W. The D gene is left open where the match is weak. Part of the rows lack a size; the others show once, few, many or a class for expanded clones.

cdr3_nt: TGTGCCAGCAGCCTTGGGGGCTCTAATGAAAAACTGTTTTTT
cdr3_aa: CASSLGGSNEKLFF
j_call: TRBJ1-4
d_call: NA
v_call: TRBV7-2
clone_size: NA

cdr3_nt: TGCGCCAGCAGCCAAGCTGGGGGACTACCCACAGATACGCAGTATTTT
cdr3_aa: CASSQAGGLPTDTQYF
j_call: TRBJ2-3
d_call: TRBD2
v_call: TRBV4-3
clone_size: NA

cdr3_nt: TGTGCCAGCAGCTTAACGGTTCAGGGGGCCACTACCTTT
cdr3_aa: CASSLTVQGATTF
j_call: TRBJ1-1
d_call: TRBD1
v_call: TRBV11-2
clone_size: NA

cdr3_nt: TGTGCCAGTTGGACAGGGGGTTTATACGAGCAGTACTTC
cdr3_aa: CASWTGGLYEQYF
j_call: TRBJ2-7
d_call: TRBD1
v_call: TRBV6-6
clone_size: NA

cdr3_nt: TGTGCCTGGTTACGGGCTGGAAACACCATATATTTT
cdr3_aa: CAWLRAGNTIYF
j_call: TRBJ1-3
d_call: NA
v_call: TRBV30
clone_size: NA

cdr3_nt: TGTGCCAGCAGTGACTCGGTGGAGCGGGGGTCCAGTGAGCAGTTCTTC
cdr3_aa: CASSDSVERGSSEQFF
j_call: TRBJ2-1
d_call: TRBD2
v_call: TRBV6-4
clone_size: NA

cdr3_nt: TGTGCCAGCAGCGCCGGGACTAGCAGGGCCGTAGCCAAAAACATTCAGTACTTC
cdr3_aa: CASSAGTSRAVAKNIQYF
j_call: TRBJ2-4
d_call: TRBD2
v_call: TRBV9
clone_size: NA

cdr3_nt: TGCAGCGTTGAGTTGGGACAGGATACGCAGTATTTT
cdr3_aa: CSVELGQDTQYF
j_call: TRBJ2-3
d_call: TRBD1
v_call: TRBV29-1
clone_size: NA

cdr3_nt: TGTGCTAGCAGCTTTGAGGGCGAGGAGACCCAGTACTTC
cdr3_aa: CASSFEGEETQYF
j_call: TRBJ2-5
d_call: NA
v_call: TRBV7-7
clone_size: NA

cdr3_nt: TGTGCCAGCAGCTCATACACAGCGGGGGGTTACACCGGGGAGCTGTTTTTT
cdr3_aa: CASSSYTAGGYTGELFF
j_call: TRBJ2-2
d_call: TRBD2
v_call: TRBV13
clone_size: once

cdr3_nt: TGCGCCAGCAGCTTGACAGCTGGAAACACCATATATTTT
cdr3_aa: CASSLTAGNTIYF
j_call: TRBJ1-3
d_call: NA
v_call: TRBV5-1
clone_size: NA

cdr3_nt: TGTGCCAGCAGCTTCCCCCGTACTAGCGGGAGAAGCTCCTACGAGCAGTACTTC
cdr3_aa: CASSFPRTSGRSSYEQYF
j_call: TRBJ2-7
d_call: TRBD2
v_call: TRBV7-8
clone_size: NA

cdr3_nt: TGTGCCAGCAGTTTGACAGGGGACGCTGAAGCTTTCTTT
cdr3_aa: CASSLTGDAEAFF
j_call: TRBJ1-1
d_call: TRBD1
v_call: TRBV9
clone_size: NA

cdr3_nt: TGTGCCAGCAGCTTAACGAGTCCCACCGGGGAGCTGTTTTTT
cdr3_aa: CASSLTSPTGELFF
j_call: TRBJ2-2
d_call: NA
v_call: TRBV7-3
clone_size: NA

cdr3_nt: TGCGCCAGCAGTCAATCGGGGCAAAGAGCAACTAATGAAAAACTGTTTTTT
cdr3_aa: CASSQSGQRATNEKLFF
j_call: TRBJ1-4
d_call: NA
v_call: TRBV23-1
clone_size: once

cdr3_nt: TGTGCTAGCAGCCTCCTCCCGGGACAGGGAAGCCCCGAGCAGTACTTC
cdr3_aa: CASSLLPGQGSPEQYF
j_call: TRBJ2-7
d_call: TRBD1
v_call: TRBV7-7
clone_size: NA

cdr3_nt: TGTGCCAGCAGCTTAGTCGGGACTAGCGGGAGAAGCACAGATACGCAGTATTTT
cdr3_aa: CASSLVGTSGRSTDTQYF
j_call: TRBJ2-3
d_call: TRBD2
v_call: TRBV7-2
clone_size: NA

cdr3_nt: TGTGCCAGCAGCCACTACTCCGGGAGGCTCCATGAGCAGTTCTTC
cdr3_aa: CASSHYSGRLHEQFF
j_call: TRBJ2-1
d_call: TRBD2
v_call: TRBV11-2
clone_size: NA

cdr3_nt: TGTGCCAGCCGCGCCGTTGACGAGCAGTACTTC
cdr3_aa: CASRAVDEQYF
j_call: TRBJ2-7
d_call: NA
v_call: TRBV18
clone_size: NA

cdr3_nt: TGCGCCAGCAGCCATGGACTAGCGGGGGGGTGGGAGCAGTTCTTC
cdr3_aa: CASSHGLAGGWEQFF
j_call: TRBJ2-1
d_call: TRBD2
v_call: TRBV4-3
clone_size: NA

cdr3_nt: TGTGCCAGCAGCAGCCAATACCTCATACAGGGATACCAAGAGACCCAGTACTTC
cdr3_aa: CASSSQYLIQGYQETQYF
j_call: TRBJ2-5
d_call: NA
v_call: TRBV7-9
clone_size: NA

cdr3_nt: TGTGCCAGCAGTCAAGAGGGGGCCCTTAATGAAAAACTGTTTTTT
cdr3_aa: CASSQEGALNEKLFF
j_call: TRBJ1-4
d_call: TRBD1
v_call: TRBV7-9
clone_size: NA

cdr3_nt: TGTGCCAGCAGTTCCTACAAATTACAGGGGCTCATTAAGGGCTACACCTTC
cdr3_aa: CASSSYKLQGLIKGYTF
j_call: TRBJ1-2
d_call: TRBD1
v_call: TRBV27
clone_size: NA

cdr3_nt: TGTGCCAGCAGCTTGGGGATACTAACCGGGGAGCTGTTTTTT
cdr3_aa: CASSLGILTGELFF
j_call: TRBJ2-2
d_call: NA
v_call: TRBV5-8
clone_size: NA

cdr3_nt: TGCGCCAGCAGCTTTTCACAAGTCCTCCTTAATGAGCAGTTCTTC
cdr3_aa: CASSFSQVLLNEQFF
j_call: TRBJ2-1
d_call: NA
v_call: TRBV5-1
clone_size: NA

cdr3_nt: TGTGCTACTACGCAGGGAGGAGGGCCTAGCACAGATACGCAGTATTTT
cdr3_aa: CATTQGGGPSTDTQYF
j_call: TRBJ2-3
d_call: NA
v_call: TRBV12-5
clone_size: NA

cdr3_nt: TGTGCCAGCAAGGCCGGGACAGGGGACGGGGAGCTGTTTTTT
cdr3_aa: CASKAGTGDGELFF
j_call: TRBJ2-2
d_call: TRBD1
v_call: TRBV19
clone_size: NA

cdr3_nt: TGTGCCAGCAGTGTCGGGGGGATCGCAGATACGCAGTATTTT
cdr3_aa: CASSVGGIADTQYF
j_call: TRBJ2-3
d_call: TRBD2
v_call: TRBV25-1
clone_size: NA

cdr3_nt: TGTGCCAGCAGCTTAGTATCAGGGGGAGCCTATGGCTACACCTTC
cdr3_aa: CASSLVSGGAYGYTF
j_call: TRBJ1-2
d_call: TRBD1
v_call: TRBV7-8
clone_size: NA

cdr3_nt: TGCGCCAGCAGCCCGGTCCAGGGTGGTTCACCCCTCCACTTT
cdr3_aa: CASSPVQGGSPLHF
j_call: TRBJ1-6
d_call: NA
v_call: TRBV4-3
clone_size: NA

cdr3_nt: TGTGCCAGCAGCCCCGTCCGGGGTCGAGGTCAGCCCCAGCATTTT
cdr3_aa: CASSPVRGRGQPQHF
j_call: TRBJ1-5
d_call: NA
v_call: TRBV6-5
clone_size: NA

cdr3_nt: TGTGCCAGCAGCCAACATAGGGGACAGGGAATGGAGACCCAGTACTTC
cdr3_aa: CASSQHRGQGMETQYF
j_call: TRBJ2-5
d_call: TRBD1
v_call: TRBV4-2
clone_size: few

cdr3_nt: TGCGCCAGCAGCCAAGATTTGGAGATAAACATTCAGTACTTC
cdr3_aa: CASSQDLEINIQYF
j_call: TRBJ2-4
d_call: NA
v_call: TRBV4-3
clone_size: NA

cdr3_nt: TGTGCCAGCAGCCCCGGTGGTCCGGGACACAACTCTGGGGCCAACGTCCTGACTTTC
cdr3_aa: CASSPGGPGHNSGANVLTF
j_call: TRBJ2-6
d_call: NA
v_call: TRBV4-2
clone_size: NA

cdr3_nt: TGCGCCAGCATGGAGACAGGGCCCTACAATGAGCAGTTCTTC
cdr3_aa: CASMETGPYNEQFF
j_call: TRBJ2-1
d_call: TRBD1
v_call: TRBV5-1
clone_size: NA

cdr3_nt: TGTGCCAGCAGTTCCCTCCACAGGGGAGATAGGGAGACCCAGTACTTC
cdr3_aa: CASSSLHRGDRETQYF
j_call: TRBJ2-5
d_call: TRBD1
v_call: TRBV28
clone_size: NA

cdr3_nt: TGTGCCACAAAAGGGACAGACACTAACACCGGGGAGCTGTTTTTT
cdr3_aa: CATKGTDTNTGELFF
j_call: TRBJ2-2
d_call: TRBD1
v_call: TRBV15
clone_size: NA

cdr3_nt: TGTGCCAGCACCCCACCAGGGGGCGCTTATGGCTACACCTTC
cdr3_aa: CASTPPGGAYGYTF
j_call: TRBJ1-2
d_call: TRBD1
v_call: TRBV7-9
clone_size: NA

cdr3_nt: TGTGCCAGCAGCCAGATGAACACTGAAGCTTTCTTT
cdr3_aa: CASSQMNTEAFF
j_call: TRBJ1-1
d_call: NA
v_call: TRBV5-4
clone_size: few

cdr3_nt: TGCGCCAGCAGCAGCAACACTGAAGCTTTCTTT
cdr3_aa: CASSSNTEAFF
j_call: TRBJ1-1
d_call: NA
v_call: TRBV5-1
clone_size: NA

cdr3_nt: TGTGCCAGCAGTTACTCAGGAGCCTACGAGCAGTACTTC
cdr3_aa: CASSYSGAYEQYF
j_call: TRBJ2-7
d_call: NA
v_call: TRBV6-5
clone_size: NA